This TCR beta chain was identified in a study of T cell responses to AZD1222 COVID-19 vaccine. The V end lost 5 bases, the J end lost 8 bases, and 18 bases lay between the germline ends. CDR1 and CDR2 from the germline V gene are LNHDA and SQIVND (reference sequence). The CDR3 has 14 residues. The protocol was immunoSEQ multiplex PCR, while the TCRdb copy is restricted to in-frame clones and leaves out a portion. The sample shows under 200,000 clones, 85% to 95% of them seen only once. The input for sequencing was peripheral blood, taken on day 0 of AZD1222 vaccination. This receptor was taken from an adult in good health. The V gene is TRBV19, the J gene TRBJ1-2, with D tentatively TRBD1 (5 bases). The CDR3 is CASSPQRTYGGYTF. CDR3 sequence (DNA): TGTGCCAGTAGTCCGCAAAGGACATATGGAGGCTACACCTTC. The whole variable domain, filled in from reference TRBV19 and TRBJ1-2, reads DGGITQSPKYLFRKEGQNVTLSCEQNLNHDAMYWYRQDPGQGLRLIYYSQIVNDFQKGDIAEGYSVSREKKESFPLTVTSAQKNPTAFYLCASSPQRTYGGYTFGSGTRLTVV.